The clone carrying this T cell receptor beta chain was seen a single time. The RNA, about 0.5 to 1 ug, was put through reverse transcription using random hexamers. MiXCR, run by TCRdb on the immunoSEQ multiplex PCR reads, gives a single entry per CDR3 protein. Of roughly 190,000 distinct CDR3 sequences listed, roughly 94% are singletons. This record belongs to a study of CD8 T cells in Susac syndrome. The CDR3 consists of 13 residues. V was trimmed by 1 base and J by 4 bases, leaving 10 bases between them. Germline V CDR1 and CDR2: GTSNPN, SVGIG (reference sequence). This TCR was recovered from a human donor with Susac syndrome. Sequenced: CD8+ T cells from PBMCs. This rearrangement joins TRBV30 to TRBJ2-5; D may correspond to TRBD1 or TRBD2 (5 bases each). CDR3 bases: TGTGCCTGGAGTGAGGGGAGACGAGAGACCCAGTACTTC. Translated, it gives CAWSEGRRETQYF.